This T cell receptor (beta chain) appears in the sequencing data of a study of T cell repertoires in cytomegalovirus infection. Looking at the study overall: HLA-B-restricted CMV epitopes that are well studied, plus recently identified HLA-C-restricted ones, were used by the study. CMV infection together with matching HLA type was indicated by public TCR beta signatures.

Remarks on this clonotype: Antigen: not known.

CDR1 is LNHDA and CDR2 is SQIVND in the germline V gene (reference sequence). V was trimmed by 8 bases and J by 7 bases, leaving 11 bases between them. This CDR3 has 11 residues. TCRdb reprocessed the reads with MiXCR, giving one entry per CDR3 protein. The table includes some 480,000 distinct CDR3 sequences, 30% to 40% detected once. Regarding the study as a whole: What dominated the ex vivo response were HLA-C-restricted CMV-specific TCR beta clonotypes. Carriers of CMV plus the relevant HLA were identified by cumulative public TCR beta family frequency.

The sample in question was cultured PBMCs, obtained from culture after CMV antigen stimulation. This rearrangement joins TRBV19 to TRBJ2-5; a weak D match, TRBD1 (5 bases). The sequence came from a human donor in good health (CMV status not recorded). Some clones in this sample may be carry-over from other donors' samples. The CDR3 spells CASSGLGTQYF. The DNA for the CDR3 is TGTGCCAGTTCAGGGTTGGGGACCCAGTACTTC.